This TCR beta chain came from a study of OX40 agonist ivuxolimab in advanced cancers. TCRdb's copy holds only in-frame clones and misses some; the assay was immunoSEQ multiplex PCR. The table includes 60,000 to 75,000 clones, around 90% detected once. V was shortened by 2 bases and J by 7 bases, with 5 bases between the two germline ends. The CDR3 has 11 amino acids. In germline, CDR1 is SGHVS, CDR2 FNYEAQ. The chain is built from TRBV7-6 and TRBJ2-5; D remains unclear. This receptor was identified in an adult with an advanced solid tumor such as melanoma, head and neck, liver or kidney cancer. Material: CD4+ or CD8+ T cells sorted from blood, obtained in a trial of the OX40 agonist ivuxolimab. CDR3 amino acids: CASSLLLTQYF. Here the CDR3 DNA reads TGTGCCAGCAGCTTACTTCTGACCCAGTACTTC.